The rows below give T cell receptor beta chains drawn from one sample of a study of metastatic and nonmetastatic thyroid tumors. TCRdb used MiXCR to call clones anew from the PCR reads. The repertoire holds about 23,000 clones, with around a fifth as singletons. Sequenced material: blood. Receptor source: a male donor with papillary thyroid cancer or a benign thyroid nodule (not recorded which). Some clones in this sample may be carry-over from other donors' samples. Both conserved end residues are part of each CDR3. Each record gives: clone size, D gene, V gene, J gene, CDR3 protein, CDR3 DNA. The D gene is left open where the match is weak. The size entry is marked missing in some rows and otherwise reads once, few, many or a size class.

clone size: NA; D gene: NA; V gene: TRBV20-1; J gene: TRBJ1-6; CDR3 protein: CSARPLGTNSPLHF; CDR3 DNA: TGCAGTGCTAGACCGTTAGGGACGAATTCACCCCTCCACTTT
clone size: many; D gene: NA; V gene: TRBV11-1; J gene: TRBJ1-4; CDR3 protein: CASSAGRGEGEKLFF; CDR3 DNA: TGTGCCAGCAGCGCCGGCAGGGGAGAGGGTGAAAAACTGTTTTTT
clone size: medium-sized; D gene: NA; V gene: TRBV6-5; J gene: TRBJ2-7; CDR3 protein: CASSYGPAVGSYEQYF; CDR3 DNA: TGTGCCAGCAGTTACGGACCGGCGGTCGGCTCCTACGAGCAGTACTTC
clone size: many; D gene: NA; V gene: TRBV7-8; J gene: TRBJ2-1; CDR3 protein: CASSPRQRSYNEQFF; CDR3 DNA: TGTGCCAGCAGCCCCCGACAGCGGTCGTACAATGAGCAGTTCTTC
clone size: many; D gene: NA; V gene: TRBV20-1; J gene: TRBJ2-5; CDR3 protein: CSAREAGGAEETQYF; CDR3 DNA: TGCAGTGCTAGGGAGGCCGGGGGCGCAGAAGAGACCCAGTACTTC
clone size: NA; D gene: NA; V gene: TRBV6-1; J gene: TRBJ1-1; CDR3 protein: CAISEHRRLSEAFF; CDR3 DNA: TGTGCCATCAGTGAACACAGGAGGCTGTCTGAAGCTTTCTTT
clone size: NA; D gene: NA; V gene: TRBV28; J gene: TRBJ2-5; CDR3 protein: CASSYSAGAETQYF; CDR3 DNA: TGTGCCAGCAGCTACTCCGCAGGGGCCGAGACCCAGTACTTC
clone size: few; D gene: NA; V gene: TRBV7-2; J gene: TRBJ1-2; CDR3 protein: CASSRDNVGYTF; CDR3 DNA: TGTGCCAGCAGCCGAGATAACGTCGGCTACACCTTC
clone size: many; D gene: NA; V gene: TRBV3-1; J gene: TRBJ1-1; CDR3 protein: CASSQGPNTEAFF; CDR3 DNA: TGTGCCAGCAGCCAAGGCCCGAACACTGAAGCTTTCTTT
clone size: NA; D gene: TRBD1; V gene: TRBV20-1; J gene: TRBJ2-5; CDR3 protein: CSARDRASQGETRYF; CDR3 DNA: TGCAGTGCTAGAGATCGAGCCAGTCAGGGGGAGACCCGTTACTTC
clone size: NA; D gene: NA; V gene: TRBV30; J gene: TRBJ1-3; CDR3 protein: CAWSVLTGIGNTIYF; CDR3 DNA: TGTGCCTGGAGTGTACTTACAGGCATTGGAAACACCATATATTTT
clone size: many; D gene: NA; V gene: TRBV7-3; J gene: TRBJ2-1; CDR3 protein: CASRSDSDNEQFF; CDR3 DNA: TGTGCCAGCAGGAGCGACAGCGACAATGAGCAGTTCTTC
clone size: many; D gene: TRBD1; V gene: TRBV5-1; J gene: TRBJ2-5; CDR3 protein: CASSSWTGGYQETQYF; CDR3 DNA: TGCGCCAGCAGCTCCTGGACAGGGGGGTACCAAGAGACCCAGTACTTC
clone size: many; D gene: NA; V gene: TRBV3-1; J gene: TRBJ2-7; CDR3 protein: CASSQYYEQYF; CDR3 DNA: TGTGCCAGCAGCCAGTACTACGAGCAGTACTTC
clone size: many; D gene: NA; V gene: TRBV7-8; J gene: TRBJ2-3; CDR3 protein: CASSPLGRESTDTQYF; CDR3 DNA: TGTGCCAGCAGCCCACTTGGACGGGAGAGCACAGATACGCAGTATTTT
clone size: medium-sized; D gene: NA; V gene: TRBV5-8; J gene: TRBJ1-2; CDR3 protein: CASSLVGPIRGYTF; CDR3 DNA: TGTGCCAGCAGCTTGGTAGGGCCCATCCGTGGCTACACCTTC
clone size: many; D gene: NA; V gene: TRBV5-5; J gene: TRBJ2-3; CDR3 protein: CASSFGVGLSVTDTQYF; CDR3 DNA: TGTGCCAGCAGCTTTGGCGTGGGACTGAGTGTCACAGATACGCAGTATTTT
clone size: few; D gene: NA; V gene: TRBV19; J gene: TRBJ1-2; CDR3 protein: CASSDGVGGYTF; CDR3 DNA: TGTGCCAGTAGTGATGGGGTTGGTGGCTACACCTTC
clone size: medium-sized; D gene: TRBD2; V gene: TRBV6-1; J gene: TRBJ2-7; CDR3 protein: CASSEGISGRARYEQYF; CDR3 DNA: TGTGCCAGCAGTGAAGGGATTAGCGGGAGGGCCCGGTACGAGCAGTACTTC
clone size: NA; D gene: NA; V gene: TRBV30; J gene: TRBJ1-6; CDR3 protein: CAWSVKRDGSPLHF; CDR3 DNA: TGTGCCTGGAGTGTAAAGCGGGATGGGTCACCCCTCCACTTT
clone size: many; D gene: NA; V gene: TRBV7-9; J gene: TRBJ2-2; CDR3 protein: CASRNPGSRVTGELFF; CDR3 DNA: TGTGCCAGCAGGAACCCGGGATCCAGGGTAACCGGGGAGCTGTTTTTT
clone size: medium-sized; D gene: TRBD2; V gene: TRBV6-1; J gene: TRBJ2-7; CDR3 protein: CASALGLGGEQYF; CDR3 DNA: TGTGCCAGCGCGTTGGGACTAGGGGGCGAGCAGTACTTC
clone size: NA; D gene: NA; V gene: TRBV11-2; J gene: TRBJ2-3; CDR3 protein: CASSSGVVTDTQYF; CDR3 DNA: TGTGCCAGCAGCTCCGGGGTTGTCACAGATACGCAGTATTTT
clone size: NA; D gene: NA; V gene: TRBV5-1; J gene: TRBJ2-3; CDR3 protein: CASSLDLTDTQYF; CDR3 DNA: TGCGCCAGCAGCTTGGATCTCACAGATACGCAGTATTTT
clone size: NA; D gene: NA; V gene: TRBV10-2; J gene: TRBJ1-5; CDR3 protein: CASSESRGNQPQHF; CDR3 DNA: TGCGCCAGCAGTGAGAGTCGGGGCAATCAGCCCCAGCATTTT
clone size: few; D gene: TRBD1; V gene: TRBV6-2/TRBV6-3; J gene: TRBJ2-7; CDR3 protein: CASSYSVPDRGYEQYF; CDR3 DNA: TGTGCCAGCAGTTACTCGGTTCCGGACAGGGGCTACGAGCAGTACTTC
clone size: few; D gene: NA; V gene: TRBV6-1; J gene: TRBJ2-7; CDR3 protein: CASSDPAGEQYF; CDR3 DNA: TGTGCCAGCAGTGACCCAGCGGGTGAGCAGTACTTC
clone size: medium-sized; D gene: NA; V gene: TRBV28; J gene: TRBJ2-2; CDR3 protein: CASSSLEYDAGELFF; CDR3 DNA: TGTGCCAGCAGTTCCTTGGAATATGACGCCGGGGAGCTGTTTTTT
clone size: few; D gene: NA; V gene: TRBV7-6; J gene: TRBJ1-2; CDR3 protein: CASSLGQRYGYTF; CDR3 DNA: TGTGCCAGCAGCCTTGGACAGCGGTATGGCTACACCTTC
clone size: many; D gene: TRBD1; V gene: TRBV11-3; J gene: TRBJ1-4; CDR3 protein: CASSWTGRGEKLFF; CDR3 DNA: TGTGCCAGCAGTTGGACAGGGCGGGGTGAAAAACTGTTTTTT
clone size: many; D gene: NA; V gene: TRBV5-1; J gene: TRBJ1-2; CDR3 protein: CASSFDEAGYYGYTF; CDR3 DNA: TGCGCCAGCAGCTTTGACGAAGCGGGTTACTATGGCTACACCTTC
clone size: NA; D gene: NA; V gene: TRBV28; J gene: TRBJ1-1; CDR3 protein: CASRTSTGYTEAFF; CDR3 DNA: TGTGCCAGCAGGACGTCGACGGGGTACACTGAAGCTTTCTTT
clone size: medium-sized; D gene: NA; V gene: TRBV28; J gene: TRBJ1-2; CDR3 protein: CASSFEGLHYGYTF; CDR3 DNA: TGTGCCAGCAGTTTTGAGGGACTACACTATGGCTACACCTTC
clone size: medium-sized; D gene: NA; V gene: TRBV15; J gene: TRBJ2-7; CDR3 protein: CATSSGVFNYEQYF; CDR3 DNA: TGTGCCACCAGCAGCGGGGTTTTCAACTACGAGCAGTACTTC
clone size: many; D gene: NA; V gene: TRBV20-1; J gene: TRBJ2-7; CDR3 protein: CSARASGITHYEQYF; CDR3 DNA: TGCAGTGCTAGAGCTTCCGGAATTACCCACTACGAGCAGTACTTC
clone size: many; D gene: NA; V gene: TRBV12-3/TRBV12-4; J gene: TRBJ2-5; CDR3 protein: CASTLRSLETQYF; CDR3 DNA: TGTGCCAGCACCCTAAGAAGCCTCGAGACCCAGTACTTC
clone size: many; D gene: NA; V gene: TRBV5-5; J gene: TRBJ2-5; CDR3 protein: CASSLGQNQETQYF; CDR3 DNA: TGTGCCAGCAGCTTGGGACAGAACCAAGAGACCCAGTACTTC
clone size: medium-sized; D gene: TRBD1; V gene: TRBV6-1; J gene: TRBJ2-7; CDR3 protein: CASRQGAYEQYF; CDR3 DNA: TGTGCCAGCCGGCAGGGGGCCTACGAGCAGTACTTC
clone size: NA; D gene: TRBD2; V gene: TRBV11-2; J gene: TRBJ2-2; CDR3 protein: CASSLWGSGRPPGTGELFF; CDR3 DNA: TGTGCCAGCAGCTTATGGGGTAGCGGGAGGCCCCCGGGCACCGGGGAGCTGTTTTTT
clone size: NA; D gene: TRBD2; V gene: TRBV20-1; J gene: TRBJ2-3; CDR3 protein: CSARLAGITDTQYF; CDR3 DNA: TGCAGTGCTAGGCTAGCGGGGATCACAGATACGCAGTATTTT
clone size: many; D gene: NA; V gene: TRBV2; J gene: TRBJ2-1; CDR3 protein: CASRGGRSSYNEQFF; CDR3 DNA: TGTGCCAGCAGAGGAGGCAGGAGCTCCTACAATGAGCAGTTCTTC
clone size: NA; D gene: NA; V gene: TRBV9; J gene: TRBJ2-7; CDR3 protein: CASSQASRGEQYF; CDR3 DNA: TGTGCCAGCAGCCAAGCGTCGAGGGGCGAGCAGTACTTC
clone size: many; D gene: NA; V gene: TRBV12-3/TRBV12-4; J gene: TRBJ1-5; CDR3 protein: CASSRNRRGQPQHF; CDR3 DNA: TGTGCCAGCAGTCGCAACCGAAGGGGTCAGCCCCAGCATTTT
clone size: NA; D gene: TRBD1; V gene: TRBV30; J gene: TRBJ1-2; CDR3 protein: CAWRGQGLNYGYTF; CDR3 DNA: TGTGCCTGGAGAGGACAGGGACTTAACTATGGCTACACCTTC
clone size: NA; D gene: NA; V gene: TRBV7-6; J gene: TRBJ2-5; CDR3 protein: CASSLRDRAETQYF; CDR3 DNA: TGTGCCAGCAGCTTACGGGACCGCGCGGAGACCCAGTACTTC
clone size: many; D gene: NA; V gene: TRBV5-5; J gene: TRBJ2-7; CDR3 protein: CASSLRIGSYEQYF; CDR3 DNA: TGTGCCAGCAGCTTGAGGATCGGCTCCTACGAGCAGTACTTC
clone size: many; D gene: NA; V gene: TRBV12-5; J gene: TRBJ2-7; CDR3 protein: CASGLAMSGETLYEQYF; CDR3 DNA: TGTGCTAGTGGTTTGGCTATGTCAGGAGAGACCCTTTACGAGCAGTACTTC
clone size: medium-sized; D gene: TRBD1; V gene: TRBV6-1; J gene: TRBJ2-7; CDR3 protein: CASSTGQASYEQYF; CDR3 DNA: TGTGCCAGCAGTACCGGACAGGCCTCCTACGAGCAGTACTTC
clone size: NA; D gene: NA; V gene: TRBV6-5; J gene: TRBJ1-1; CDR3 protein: CASSPGVNTEAFF; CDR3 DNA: TGTGCCAGCAGCCCCGGGGTAAACACTGAAGCTTTCTTT
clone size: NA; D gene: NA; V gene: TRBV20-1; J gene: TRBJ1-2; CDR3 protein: CSAEEEGYTF; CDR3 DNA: TGCAGTGCCGAAGAAGAGGGCTACACCTTC
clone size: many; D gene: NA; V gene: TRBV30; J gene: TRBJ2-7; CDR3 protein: CAWTGAEPYEQYF; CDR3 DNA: TGTGCCTGGACGGGGGCGGAACCTTACGAGCAGTACTTC
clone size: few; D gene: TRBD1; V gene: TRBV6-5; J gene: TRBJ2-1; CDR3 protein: CASRIDRGVGNEQFF; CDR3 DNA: TGTGCCAGCAGAATCGACAGGGGAGTGGGGAATGAGCAGTTCTTC
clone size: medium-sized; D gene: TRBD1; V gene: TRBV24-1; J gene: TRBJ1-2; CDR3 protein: CATSDWDREGGYTF; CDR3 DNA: TGTGCCACCAGTGACTGGGACAGGGAGGGCGGCTACACCTTC
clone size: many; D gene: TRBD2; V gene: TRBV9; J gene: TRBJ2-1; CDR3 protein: CASSLGLAVSYNEQFF; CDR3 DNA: TGTGCCAGCAGCCTTGGACTAGCGGTCTCCTACAATGAGCAGTTCTTC
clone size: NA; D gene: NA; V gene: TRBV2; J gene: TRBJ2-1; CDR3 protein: CASSEKVGGNEQFF; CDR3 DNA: TGTGCCAGCAGTGAAAAGGTAGGAGGTAATGAGCAGTTCTTC
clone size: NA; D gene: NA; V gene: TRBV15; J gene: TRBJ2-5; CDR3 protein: CATSIRRDETQYF; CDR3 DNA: TGTGCCACCAGCATACGTCGCGACGAGACCCAGTACTTC
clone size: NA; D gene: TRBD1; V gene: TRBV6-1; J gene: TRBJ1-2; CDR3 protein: CADRDSDNHVYTF; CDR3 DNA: TGTGCCGATCGGGACAGCGATAACCATGTCTACACCTTC
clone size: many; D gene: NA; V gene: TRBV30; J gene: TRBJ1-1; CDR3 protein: CAWSSRPWDTEAFF; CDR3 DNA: TGTGCCTGGAGCTCCAGACCATGGGACACTGAAGCTTTCTTT
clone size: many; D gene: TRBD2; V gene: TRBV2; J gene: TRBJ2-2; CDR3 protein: CASSVQPGGNNGELFF; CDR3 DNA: TGTGCCAGCAGTGTTCAGCCGGGAGGTAATAACGGGGAGCTGTTTTTT